This T cell receptor beta chain was documented in a study of cytomegalovirus exposure and HLA in healthy donors. Broader study findings: Being indistinguishable, some V segments were excluded, TRBV6-2 and TRBV6-3 among them. As a later analysis showed, a missense DCLRE1C variant was linked to trimming of TCR beta V- and J-genes. TCR association rates varied by HLA locus in a later analysis, with DRB1 highest and HLA-C lowest.

With 60 Vbeta and 13 Jbeta primers, the PCR was carried out. Here immunoSEQ multiplex PCR was the method, and the copy in TCRdb shows in-frame clones only, minus some. This repertoire shows over 150,000 clones, roughly 81% found once; its top ten account for 4.5% to 5.5%. Trimming at V came to 1 base and at J to 11 bases, leaving 11 bases not matched to a gene. This CDR3 is 16 amino acids long. From germline, CDR1 is SGHDN and CDR2 FVKESK. This clone has just one count. Its antigen is unknown. The gene calls are TRBV14 and TRBJ2-5; 12 bases map to TRBD1. The sequencing sample was made of PBMCs. The receptor was isolated from a girl aged 10-17 years in good health and CMV-seropositive. The CDR3 DNA is TGTGCCAGCAGCCAAGTTCGGGGACAGGGGGCGCGGGAGCAGTACTTC. This encodes CASSQVRGQGAREQYF.